Ten or more counts support the clone carrying this TCR beta chain. One junction end disagrees with the germline gene, perhaps due to a read error. This CDR3 region has 15 residues. Per germline, CDR1 SEHNR and CDR2 FQNEAQ (reference sequence). Russia was home to the donors, healthy Caucasian individuals aged 6 to 90. This sample was taken from a study of blood T cells in healthy people across ages. A second about 7 to 12 cycle PCR used barcoded and J-beta primers. There were at least 3 million CDR3-containing paired-end reads obtained from each sample. Each CDR3 protein is one row after TCRdb ran MiXCR on the 5' RACE reads. The sample consists of about 1 million distinct CDR3 sequences, more than 40% of them appearing once.

The receptor comes from a woman aged 55-70 years in good health. Sequencing was carried out using blood. The genes are TRBV7-9 and TRBJ2-3; D might be TRBD2 (5 bases). CDR3 nucleotides: TGTGCCAGCAGTTTAGTAGCGACAAGCACAGATACGCAGTATTTT. The encoded protein is CASSLVATSTDTQYF.